This T cell receptor (beta chain) was profiled in a study of CD8 T cells in ankylosing spondylitis (dated by TCRdb to between 2016 and 2019). For the study in its entirety: To find TCR variants linked to disease, the study profiled T cell receptor beta repertoires in ankylosing spondylitis patients and healthy donors. The whole study cohort included 95 to 130 healthy donors and 20 to 25 ankylosing spondylitis patients. Peripheral blood was sampled, and synovial fluid was additionally collected from ankylosing spondylitis patients.

The CDR3 numbers 18 residues from cysteine through phenylalanine. Only the CDR3 region is kept as DNA, spanning 54 bases read in frame from base 1. V lost 5 bases and J lost 9 bases, and the count of bases not matched to a germline gene is 18. The paper as a whole reports these results and caveats: Blood from ankylosing spondylitis patients appeared to be characterized by a TCR beta motif made up of 8 or 9 highly homologous amino acid variants. According to the report, matched synovial fluid samples from ankylosing spondylitis patients were significantly enriched for the disease-linked clones. Some of the motif variants had been reported before in the synovial fluid and blood of reactive arthritis patients, a finding that suggests common disease-initiation mechanisms. In peripheral blood, the disease-linked clones were found at relatively low frequencies and had a CD8+ phenotype.

The sequencer listed for this sample is Illumina HiSeq 2500. Quantitative 5'-RACE with molecular barcodes was the method used to prepare the TCR beta libraries. The study's processing was this. A new computational method, built on a probabilistic model of VDJ rearrangement, was used to identify disease-linked TCR variants. TCRdb redid the processing of the public reads, applying fastp at Q25 and MiXCR, and retained in-frame beta chains. Rows are combined by CDR3 protein, so each entry shows the most common genes and DNA. The V and J calls were not made by the authors but by TCRdb's processing. This sample holds 200,000 to 250,000 distinct CDR3 sequences; about 18% were observed only once. Together, the top ten hold about two fifths of the sample. With respect to this clonotype: No antigen is known for it. Per-base qualities were not stored, and no clone one base away is much larger.

The TCR originated in a male donor with ankylosing spondylitis. The specimen sequenced was blood, either unsorted or a sorted T cell fraction (not recorded which). Recombination linked TRBV12-3 or TRBV12-4 to TRBJ2-1; TRBD2 agrees with 11 junctional bases. CDR3 protein: CASSPPSGLAGMVAEQFF. The nucleotides are TGTGCCAGCAGTCCCCCGTCTGGACTAGCGGGTATGGTCGCTGAGCAGTTCTTC.